This T cell receptor beta chain was sequenced in a study of blood T cells in healthy people across ages. The use of a sample-barcoded 5' primer and a J-beta primer mix characterized a second PCR of roughly 6 to 12 cycles. MiXCR was run by TCRdb on the 5' RACE reads, yielding one entry per CDR3 protein. The table records approximately 1,100,000 distinct CDR3 sequences, 45% of them present only once. Trimming shortened V by 5 bases and J by 1 base, and 5 bases separated the two germline ends. Per germline, CDR1 DFQATT and CDR2 SNEGSKA (reference sequence). There are 11 residues in the CDR3. This clonotype was obtained from an older woman in good health. Input material: blood. The J gene is TRBJ1-1, the V gene TRBV20-1, with D hard to call. CDR3 sequence (DNA): TGCAGTGCTGGGCAGAACACTGAAGCTTTCTTT. As protein: CSAGQNTEAFF.